The next 28 T cell receptor beta chains were all read from a single sample in a study of metastatic and nonmetastatic thyroid tumors. Among the patients, none had received any treatment before thyroid surgery. From the PCR reads, TCRdb re-called clones with MiXCR. The top ten hold 27% of the sample, which has 20,000 to 25,000 clones, about 20% seen once. Sequencing was done on a sample of blood. Receptors originate from a female donor with papillary thyroid cancer or a benign thyroid nodule (not recorded which). Some clones in this sample may be carry-over from other donors' samples.

This clone was observed at least ten times. The rearrangement links TRBV19 to TRBJ1-1; a weak D match, TRBD1 (6 bases). Germline assignment: CDR1 LNHDA and CDR2 SQIVND (reference sequence). This CDR3 region has 14 residues. Trimming took off 6 bases at V and 2 bases at J, with 13 bases between the two ends. The CDR3 DNA sequence: TGTGCCAGTAGCCGAGGGGGTCTCAACACTGAAGCTTTCTTT. It specifies CASSRGGLNTEAFF.

The chain links TRBV30 to TRBJ1-6; tentative D call: TRBD1 (5 bases). Germline CDR1 GTSNPN, CDR2 SVGIG (reference sequence). The CDR3 runs 12 residues. V was cut by 5 bases and J by 8 bases, with 10 bases left in between. The CDR3, as DNA: TGTGCCTGGCGGGGGAGACATTCACCCCTCCACTTT. Its translation: CAWRGRHSPLHF.

This clone was picked up many times. The chain combines TRBV7-6 with TRBJ2-1; D is perhaps TRBD1 (5 bases). V was clipped by 5 bases and J by 0 bases, with 11 bases between them. The V gene's germline CDR1 is SGHVS and CDR2 FNYEAQ. This CDR3 region has 15 residues. CDR3 sequence: CASSQGADSYNEQFF. The CDR3 DNA sequence: TGTGCCAGCAGCCAAGGGGCGGACTCCTACAATGAGCAGTTCTTC.

This clone was counted ten times or more. The V gene is TRBV5-1, the J gene TRBJ2-5; 9 nucleotides match TRBD2. V dropped 0 bases and J dropped 0; count of bases not matched to a gene: 6. This CDR3 is 17 amino acids long. From germline, CDR1 is SGHRS and CDR2 YFSETQ. CDR3 residues: CASSLGASGVYQETQYF. Here the CDR3 DNA reads TGCGCCAGCAGCTTGGGGGCTAGCGGGGTGTACCAAGAGACCCAGTACTTC.

This clone is classed as large (0.1 to 1%). This chain connects TRBV20-1 to TRBJ2-1; 13 nucleotides line up with TRBD2. Unmatched junction bases numbered 4, after V lost 3 bases and J lost 2 bases. The germline V gene encodes CDR1 DFQATT and CDR2 SNEGSKA (reference sequence). The CDR3 consists of 16 residues. The CDR3 loop is CSARTGTSGTYNEQFF. As DNA, the CDR3 is TGCAGTGCTAGGACCGGGACTAGCGGGACCTACAATGAGCAGTTCTTC.

The table lists this clone with many counts. The chain combines TRBV2 with TRBJ1-2; 9 nucleotides align to TRBD1. The CDR3 consists of 17 residues. Germline V gene sequence: CDR1 SNHLY, CDR2 FYNNEI. V shed 6 bases and J 2 bases; nucleotides not matched to a gene: 13. The CDR3 DNA sequence: TGTGCCAGCAGCGCGGGACAGGGACGGACAGTAAACTATGGCTACACCTTC. This sequence encodes CASSAGQGRTVNYGYTF.

The J gene is TRBJ1-1, the V gene TRBV20-1; no clear D. V shed 0 bases and J shed 10 bases, with 12 bases lying between them. CDR3 size: 12 residues. Germline lookup yields CDR1 DFQATT and CDR2 SNEGSKA (reference sequence). CDR3 sequence reads: CSARDWSSGAFF. The CDR3 DNA is TGCAGTGCTAGAGATTGGAGTTCTGGAGCTTTCTTT.

Note on this clone: One end of the junction varies from germline; a read error may be responsible. This rearrangement joins TRBV20-1 to TRBJ2-5; TRBD2 is a possible D gene (6 bases). The CDR3 runs 15 residues. Germline V CDR1 and CDR2: DFQATT, SNEGSKA (reference sequence). CDR3 region: CSARDSGGRRNDQFF. The CDR3 bases are TGCAGTGCTAGAGATAGCGGCGGCCGTAGGAATGACCAGTTTTTC.

This clone was counted many times. The gene calls are TRBV6-1 and TRBJ2-5; D is possibly TRBD1 (5 bases). Germline V gene lookup returns CDR1 MNHNS and CDR2 SASEGT. Deletions cut 2 bases from V and 2 bases from J, with 6 bases between. The CDR3 consists of 13 residues. The CDR3 spells CASSEQGQETQYF. CDR3 DNA sequence: TGTGCCAGCAGTGAACAGGGTCAAGAGACCCAGTACTTC.

V gene TRBV5-8 combines with J gene TRBJ2-2, with TRBD1 identical over 9 bases. In germline, CDR1 is SGHTS, CDR2 YDEGEE. The CDR3 loop spans 15 amino acids. The junction had 4 bases not matched to a gene; V was cut back by 3 bases and J by 4 bases. In nucleotides, the CDR3 is TGTGCCAGCAGCTCTAGGGACAGGGCCACCGGGGAGCTGTTTTTT. It translates to CASSSRDRATGELFF.

This clone was recorded at least ten times. The chain is built from TRBV7-6 and TRBJ1-1, with D hard to call. CDR1 SGHVS and CDR2 FNYEAQ come from the germline V gene. This CDR3 is built from 13 residues. The germline V and J ends were trimmed by 3 bases and 3 bases, with 8 bases remaining between them. The CDR3 loop reads CASSFREDTEAFF. The CDR3 DNA reads as TGTGCCAGCAGCTTTCGAGAGGACACTGAAGCTTTCTTT. The full variable domain, its missing parts supplied by reference TRBV7-6 and TRBJ1-1, is GAGVSQSPRYKVTKRGQDVALRCDPISGHVSLYWYRQALGQGPEFLTYFNYEAQQDKSGLPNDRFSAERPEGSISTLTIQRTEQRDSAMYRCASSFREDTEAFFGQGTRLTVV.

The V gene is TRBV4-2, the J gene TRBJ2-2; perhaps TRBD2 as D (5 bases). The V gene's germline CDR1 is LGHNA and CDR2 YNFKEQ. Trimming removed 1 base at V and 1 base at J, with 13 bases between. The CDR3 contains 17 residues. In DNA form, the CDR3 reads TGTGCCAGCAGCCAAGGTATCTCAAGCGGGAACACCGGGGAGCTGTTTTTT. It is translated as CASSQGISSGNTGELFF.

Remarks on this clone: Being one base from a much bigger clone, this may be a read error. The V gene is TRBV4-2, the J gene TRBJ2-5; D is perhaps TRBD2 (5 bases). V was shortened by 3 bases and J by 6 bases, with 14 bases between the two germline ends. The CDR3 is made up of 14 amino acids. CDR1 is LGHNA, CDR2 YNFKEQ, per germline. The CDR3 protein is CASSQGGQVQTQYF. The DNA of the CDR3 is TGTGCCAGCAGCCAGGGCGGGCAGGTCCAGACCCAGTACTTC.

In this sample, this clone turned up many times. The chain links TRBV18 to TRBJ1-2, with D maybe TRBD1 (6 bases). The CDR3 covers 15 residues. The V gene lost 3 bases and the J gene lost 4 bases, with 15 bases spanning the gap. CDR1 and CDR2 from the germline V gene are KGHSH and LQKENI. In DNA form, the CDR3 reads TGTGCCAGCTCACCGCAGGGGTGGGAGACCTATGGCTACACCTTC. The encoded protein is CASSPQGWETYGYTF. Full variable domain (missing parts from reference TRBV18 and TRBJ1-2): NAGVMQNPRHLVRRRGQEARLRCSPMKGHSHVYWYRQLPEEGLKFMVYLQKENIIDESGMPKERFSAEFPKEGPSILRIQQVVRGDSAAYFCASSPQGWETYGYTFGSGTRLTVV.

This clone has a count of ten or more. V usage is TRBV5-1 and J usage is TRBJ1-1; 7 bases map to TRBD1. V lost 2 bases to trimming and J lost 3 bases; unmatched junction nucleotides: 4. The CDR3 runs 14 residues. Germline V gene lookup returns CDR1 SGHRS and CDR2 YFSETQ. This CDR3 is CASSFSGGDTEAFF. DNA of the CDR3: TGCGCCAGCAGCTTCTCAGGGGGGGACACTGAAGCTTTCTTT.

This clone has ten or more counts. The sample contains more than one DNA sequence encoding this CDR3. This sequence joins TRBV5-1 and TRBJ1-1; 8 positions agree with TRBD1. CDR1 and CDR2 from the germline V gene are SGHRS and YFSETQ. This CDR3 contains 14 residues. The junction had 3 bases not matched to a gene; V was cut back by 0 bases and J by 5 bases. The DNA of the CDR3 is TGCGCCAGCAGCTTGGCAGGGGGCGGAACTGAAGCTTTCTTT. Amino acids: CASSLAGGGTEAFF.

This clone showed up many times. J is TRBJ2-5 and V is TRBV7-3; perhaps TRBD2 as D (7 bases). The CDR3 extends over 15 amino acids. V shed 5 bases and J shed 5 bases, with 18 bases lying between them. Germline assignment: CDR1 SGHTA and CDR2 FQGTGA. CDR3 region: CASSRARGALETQYF. Here the CDR3 DNA reads TGTGCCAGCAGCCGCGCCCGGGGGGCCTTGGAGACCCAGTACTTC.

CDR3 nucleotides: TGCGCCAGCAGCTTGAAATTTACTGAGCTTAAAACAGATACGCAGTATTTT. Translated, it gives CASSLKFTELKTDTQYF. The gene calls are TRBV5-1 and TRBJ2-3; D unresolved. Germline V CDR1 and CDR2: SGHRS, YFSETQ. The V end lost 1 base, the J end lost 3 bases, and 18 bases lay between the germline ends. The CDR3 has 17 residues.

The V call is TRBV3-1, the J call TRBJ2-5; TRBD2 might be the D (5 bases). Germline-derived CDR1 and CDR2 are LGHDT and YNNKEL (reference sequence). With 8 bases removed from V and 2 bases from J, the gap between germline ends came to 6 bases. The CDR3 has 11 amino acids. This chain's CDR3 is CASGSQETQYF. For the CDR3, the DNA is TGTGCCAGCGGGAGTCAAGAGACCCAGTACTTC.

This clone was picked up many times. The chain is built from TRBV13 and TRBJ2-7, with D possibly being TRBD1 or TRBD2 (5 bases each). Trimming cost V 5 bases and J 8 bases, with 25 bases left between them. The CDR3 extends over 16 amino acids. Germline CDR1 is PRHDT and CDR2 is FYEKMQ (reference sequence). The chain's CDR3 is CASSPAPGTPDPQQYF. As DNA, the CDR3 is TGTGCCAGCAGCCCTGCACCCGGGACGCCCGACCCCCAGCAGTACTTC. Full variable domain (missing parts from reference TRBV13 and TRBJ2-7): AAGVIQSPRHLIKEKRETATLKCYPIPRHDTVYWYQQGPGQDPQFLISFYEKMQSDKGSIPDRFSAQQFSDYHSELNMSSLELGDSALYFCASSPAPGTPDPQQYFGPGTRLTVT.

The count of this clone is one. The chain uses TRBV30 and TRBJ2-7; TRBD2 matches at 7 bases. The V and J ends lost 1 base and 6 bases, in that order; junction bases with no gene match: 6. The CDR3 is made up of 13 amino acids. Germline V gene lookup returns CDR1 GTSNPN and CDR2 SVGIG (reference sequence). The DNA for the CDR3 is TGTGCCTGGAGTGCCGGTGGGGGGGGCGAGCAGTACTTC. Encoded protein: CAWSAGGGGEQYF.

The rearrangement links TRBV12-3 or TRBV12-4 to TRBJ1-1; TRBD1 might be the D (5 bases). The CDR3 extends over 12 amino acids. V was trimmed by 1 base and J by 13 bases, leaving 13 bases between them. Here the CDR3 reads CASSLEGVEDFF. As DNA, the CDR3 is TGTGCCAGCAGTTTAGAAGGGGTCGAGGATTTCTTT.

The sample holds many counts of this clone. DNA for the CDR3: TGCAGCTCAAGGACTAGGTATGGCTACACCTTC. It encodes CSSRTRYGYTF. The chain is built from TRBV29-1 and TRBJ1-2; D gene ambiguous. The germline gives CDR1 SQVTM, CDR2 ANQGSEA. The V end lost 8 bases, the J end lost 5 bases, and 12 bases lay between the germline ends. The CDR3 runs to 11 residues.

This clone was seen only a few times. The junction shows a germline mismatch at one end, possibly a read error. The chain couples TRBV24-1 to TRBJ1-2; TRBD1 aligns across 11 bases. Germline V CDR1 and CDR2: KGHDR, SFDVKD. The CDR3 loop spans 16 amino acids. CDR3 coding DNA: TGTACCACCAGTGACATGGACAGGGGGCGAATCTATGGCTACACCTTC. Translation gives CTTSDMDRGRIYGYTF.

This chain connects TRBV4-2 to TRBJ2-7; a possible D gene is TRBD2 (6 bases). V lost 0 bases to trimming and J lost 4 bases, with 13 bases between them. Germline CDR1 reads LGHNA; CDR2 reads YNFKEQ. This CDR3 contains 15 residues. The CDR3 here is CASSQEIAENYEQYF. In DNA form, the CDR3 reads TGTGCCAGCAGCCAAGAAATAGCGGAAAATTACGAGCAGTACTTC.

The chain recombines TRBV5-6 with TRBJ2-5, with TRBD2 matching 8 bases. Trimming cost V 4 bases and J 4 bases; bases outside gene matches: 9. In germline, CDR1 is SGHDT, CDR2 YYEEEE. The CDR3 has 15 amino acids. CDR3 in amino acids: CASSGLGGAGETQYF. Written as DNA, the CDR3 is TGTGCCAGCAGCGGACTCGGGGGGGCAGGAGAGACCCAGTACTTC.

At least ten counts were recorded for this clone. A much larger clone lies a single base off, so this may be a read error. The same CDR3 also results from other DNA sequences found in this sample. The rearrangement joins TRBV28 to TRBJ1-5, with D tentatively TRBD1 (5 bases). This CDR3 is 12 amino acids long. Germline CDR1 is MDHEN and CDR2 is SYDVKM. This chain's CDR3 is CASSEGRQPQHF. CDR3 nucleotide sequence: TGTGCCAGCAGCGAGGGGCGTCAGCCCCAACATTTT.

The chain joins TRBV6-1 to TRBJ2-3; perhaps TRBD1 as D (5 bases). The CDR3 has 14 residues. The ends were cut back, 6 bases at V and 5 bases at J, with 15 bases in the middle. CDR1 is MNHNS, CDR2 SASEGT, per germline. CDR3 sequence: CASSRGHVGDTQYF. Written as DNA, the CDR3 is TGTGCCAGCAGCCGTGGACATGTTGGAGATACGCAGTATTTT.